Reported below is one TCR beta chain. Its binding antigen is unknown. Base qualities are missing; no much larger clone stands one base away. The receptor library was made with the immunoSEQ multiplex PCR assay. For the multiplex PCR, a mixture combining 60 forward primers for TCR Vbeta segments and 13 reverse primers for TCR Jbeta segments was used. A multiplex PCR assay on genomic DNA amplified the CDR3 region of rearranged TCR beta genes. Amplified TCR beta libraries were sequenced as 87-base-pair reads on the Illumina HiSeq System. Processing in the source paper ran as follows. Across the 666 repertoires, a later analysis counted 80 million or so unique TCR beta chains, 9 million to 14 million of which were shared by at least two donors. Raw reads were error-corrected and collapsed into unique sequences by a nearest-neighbor algorithm in which closely related sequences were merged to remove PCR and sequencing errors. CDR3 sequences were aligned to IMGT reference sequences to assign V, D and J gene segments. For a sequence to be retained, a match of at least six nucleotides to both a V gene segment and a J gene segment was required. Rearrangements were called productive when the CDR3 lacked stop codons and stayed in frame with V and J; all others were non-productive. CDR3 was defined by IMGT convention, running from the second conserved V-encoded cysteine to the conserved J-encoded phenylalanine. The earlier analysis of about 530 of the donors excluded any sequence lacking an unambiguous match to a single V gene segment. In an earlier analysis of 587 of the donors, a V segment was called functional when productive rearrangements were above 56.7%, and segregating when the standard deviation between donors exceeded 5%. To diagnose cytomegalovirus status from the catalog of TCR beta chain sequences, a statistical classification framework was built. In a later analysis, V and J genes were assigned by comparing TCR nucleotide sequences against IMGT/GENE-DB human TR gene sequences. The TCRdist pipeline was used in a later analysis to assign CDR3 sequences and most-parsimonious VDJ recombination scenarios. In a later analysis, each TCR beta chain was defined by its CDR3 amino acid sequence together with its V-gene family, and reads lacking a unique V-gene family were excluded. As a way to deal with suspected cross-contamination and a sequencing artifact, a later analysis dropped 640 or so nucleotide sequences that were highly shared and had low generation probability. In a later analysis, a clonal expansion index was calculated for each public chain from normalized within-repertoire ranks of inferred template counts. In a later analysis, generation probabilities were computed with a VDJ recombination model fitted to out-of-frame rearrangements, and the resulting probabilities were checked against IGoR. A later analysis scored TCR-TCR, TCR-HLA and TCR-CMV co-occurrence with hypergeometric tests, applying a repertoire-size bias correction to TCR pairs. In a later analysis, false discovery rates were estimated by permuting HLA or CMV assignments 20 times. In a later analysis, co-occurring TCRs were grouped using DBSCAN, and TCRdist sequence similarity was added for clustering within HLA-allele-positive subsets. Repertoires with fewer than 30,000 or more than 120,000 public chains, plus five repertoires with anomalous nucleotide sharing, were excluded from co-occurrence clustering. Entries here come from immuneACCESS through TCRdb and include only in-frame sequences with V and J called. Some clones fail to appear in such tables; in the studies checked, an unresolved V gene covers under half of the shortfall, and the cause of the remainder is unknown. The V and J calls and clone size were taken over from that table, and D and trimming were inferred from the DNA. The sample contains 200,000 to 300,000 clones, roughly 85% of them found a single time. The top ten clones comprise roughly 0.22% of the sample.

This sample is part of a study of cytomegalovirus exposure and HLA in healthy donors (TCRdb year 2017). Regarding the complete study: An earlier analysis of roughly 610 of the donors reported around 280 Gb of sequence data and 117 million unique TCR beta sequences obtained from about 170 million T cells. Approximately 300 gigabases of sequencing data and about 92 million unique TCR sequences made up an early release that covered over 550 HLA-typed donors. Of the roughly 400 genotyped donors, 75% to 85% were placed in the genetic ancestry cluster associated with self-reported Caucasian donors. The study aimed to test whether signatures of past pathogen exposure could be identified by cataloging public T cell receptors. The T cell repertoires of about 700 subjects were profiled by immunosequencing and related to cytomegalovirus serostatus. In addition to the first cohort of 666 subjects, a separate validation cohort of approximately 130 different subjects was used. To predict cytomegalovirus infection status, the study brought together high-throughput TCR immunosequencing, statistical association of individual TCRs with disease status, and machine learning. A later analysis re-analyzed previously published TCR beta repertoires from roughly 600 donors and added high-resolution HLA genotyping to study TCR occurrence patterns. Rather than using new phenotypic data, the later analysis identified candidate immune exposures from TCR beta sequences and from how often those sequences occurred across donors. To decide whether each TCR beta V gene segment behaved as functional or pseudogenic, an earlier analysis of nearly 600 of the donors relied on high-throughput TCR beta sequencing. Alongside the repertoire data, information on donor age, sex, ethnicity and CMV serostatus was compiled. A later genetic analysis took genome-wide SNP genotypes for about three fifths of the 666 donors and used that subset as a discovery cohort. Every discovery cohort repertoire had been produced on one sequencing platform. HLA typing covered class I and class II loci at four-digit resolution. The number of donors typed differed by locus, with 629-630 for A, B, C, DRB1 and DQB1, approximately 500 for DQA1, some 570 for DPA1, and 400 to 490 for DPB1. Roughly 5 DR-DQ haplotypes were handled as single units for association and clustering, since linkage in the cohort was strong. Among 398 genotyped donors of the cohort, an average of about 240,000 unique TCR beta nucleotide sequences were sequenced per donor, around 20% of them non-productive. What the research found in general, with its limitations: It was suggested by the authors that the approach could potentially be generalized to other disease states and immunological phenotypes. At a false discovery rate of 0.05, a later analysis linked around 15,000 TCR beta sequences to specific HLA alleles. This cohort had only TCR beta chains sequenced, and the lack of alpha or paired-chain data limited which features could be detected. Three of the identified cytomegalovirus-associated TCR beta chains were confirmed in vitro to be specific for cytomegalovirus antigens. Several of the top co-occurrence clusters appeared to be linked to parvovirus B19, influenza, CMV and Epstein-Barr virus, according to a later analysis. The only immune exposure information available for the cohort was CMV serostatus. The sequencing pipeline was judged likely to have produced a cluster of highly shared sequence variants as a technical artifact. Strong co-occurrence of HLA alleles, especially DR and DQ, made assigning TCR associations to individual alleles difficult. Because HLA typing was unavailable for some donors at each locus, only the typed subset was used in association tests. A further reported finding was that TCR beta sequences accurately predicted the HLA-A and HLA-B alleles for most subjects in the first cohort. The classifier was reported to diagnose cytomegalovirus status with high specificity and sensitivity in both the original cohort and the validation cohort. An earlier analysis of 587 of the donors showed that most TCR beta V segments appeared in productive rearrangements either about 87% or about 30% of the time, which broadly matched IMGT annotations. Some IMGT-functional V segments, including TRBV6-2 and TRBV6-3, could not be distinguished by the 87-base-pair reads and were therefore excluded. Because counts were too low, roughly 18 rarely observed V segments, including chromosome 9 orphons, were left out of the earlier analysis of about 620 of the donors. In a later genetic analysis, fewer N-insertions in productive TCRs were reported among donors in an Asian-associated ancestry cluster than the roughly 700-donor mean. In a later analysis, TCR association rates were found to vary across HLA loci, with the most associated TCRs seen for DRB1 alleles and the fewest for HLA-C alleles. Most TCR sequences were seen in very few donors, while some public TCRs were found in many individuals. The study gave a list of some 150 TCR beta chains associated with cytomegalovirus. In a later genetic analysis, a missense DCLRE1C variant was associated with V-gene and J-gene trimming of TCR beta chains, and the association was replicated in an independent cohort. Sequencing depth was assumed to be roughly uniform across donors in the presence/absence analyses, though that assumption may not hold. According to a later analysis, most CMV-associated TCR beta chains appeared to be HLA-restricted, and the HLA associations seemed to be driven largely by CMV exposure. Linkage disequilibrium might explain the correlated functional status among segregating V segments, but an unknown experimental factor could not be ruled out. A later analysis found that HLA-associated TCR beta chains were more clonally expanded and had lower generation probabilities than equally common non-associated chains.

The cohort was made up of approximately 670 healthy bone marrow donors. All cohort members were sampled while nominally healthy, although unrecorded immune exposures were likely present. The donor tested CMV seronegative and was one of the 352 seronegative cohort members. A peripheral blood sample was collected from each donor, and TCR beta sequencing was performed on peripheral blood mononuclear cells. The Qiagen DNeasy Blood Extraction Kit was used to extract genomic DNA from the blood cell samples. CDR1 and CDR2 are drawn from the germline V gene: SGHTS, YDEGEE. The CDR3 spans 11 residues, from the cysteine through the phenylalanine. Kept here is only the CDR3 DNA, which spans 33 bases and is read in frame from base 1. Trimming at the junction amounts to 2 bases on V and 2 bases on J, and the germline ends lie 2 bases apart.

The receptor chain draws on TRBV5-8 and TRBJ2-7; the D gene remains uncertain. This TCR was recovered from a girl aged 2-10 years in good health and CMV-seronegative. Sequenced: PBMCs. The CDR3 region reads CASSFTYEQYF. The bases are TGTGCCAGCAGCTTTACCTACGAGCAGTACTTC.